This T cell receptor beta chain originates from a study of blood T cell repertoires in COVID-19. Study in general: Acute and convalescent COVID-19 samples came from the United States, Italy and Spain. PBMCs, B-cell-depleted T cells, or T cells provided the cDNA or gDNA that made up the material.

The count of this clone is one. V lost 8 bases and J lost 3; bases outside the gene matches: 4. The germline V gene encodes CDR1 WNHNN and CDR2 SYGVQD (reference sequence). The CDR3 contains 13 residues. As originally analysed: Reference gene primer amplification gave nucleated cell count estimates. This table comes from immunoSEQ multiplex PCR, and its TCRdb copy is limited to in-frame clones, with some not included. D and trimming come from the DNA, and the V and J calls and clone size come from that table. The table has 90,000 to 130,000 clones, around 76% seen once. This TCR was recovered from a woman at least 80 years old with acute or convalescent COVID-19. The material sequenced was peripheral blood. This chain uses TRBV10-1 with TRBJ2-3, with TRBD1 matching over 8 bases. This CDR3 is CASGQGGTDTQYF. CDR3 nucleotide sequence: TGCGCCAGCGGACAGGGTGGGACAGATACGCAGTATTTT.